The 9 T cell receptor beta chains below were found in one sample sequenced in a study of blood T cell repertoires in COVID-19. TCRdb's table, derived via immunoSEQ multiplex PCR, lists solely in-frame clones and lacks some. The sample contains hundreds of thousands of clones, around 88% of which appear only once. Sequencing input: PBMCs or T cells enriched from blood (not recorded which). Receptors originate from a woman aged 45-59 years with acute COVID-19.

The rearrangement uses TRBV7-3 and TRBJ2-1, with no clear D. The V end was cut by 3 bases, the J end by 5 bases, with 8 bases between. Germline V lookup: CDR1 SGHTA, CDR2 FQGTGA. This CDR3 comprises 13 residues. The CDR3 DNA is TGTGCCAGCAGCTTTAACATCGACAATGAGCAGTTCTTC. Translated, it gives CASSFNIDNEQFF.

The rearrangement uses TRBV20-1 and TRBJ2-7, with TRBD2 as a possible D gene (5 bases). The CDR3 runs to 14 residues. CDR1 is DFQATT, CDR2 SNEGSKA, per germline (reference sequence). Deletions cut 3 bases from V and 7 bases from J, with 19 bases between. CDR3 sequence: CSASRGQASGEQYF. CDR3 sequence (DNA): TGCAGTGCTAGTCGCGGCCAGGCGTCGGGGGAGCAGTACTTC.

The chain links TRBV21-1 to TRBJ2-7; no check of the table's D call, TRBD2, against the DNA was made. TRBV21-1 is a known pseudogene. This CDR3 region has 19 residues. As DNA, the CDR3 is TGTGCCAGCAGCAAAAGTCGCGGCGGAACCGAAGAAGGATTCTACGAGCAGTACTTC. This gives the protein CASSKSRGGTEEGFYEQYF.

The CDR3 DNA is TGCAGCGGTGGACAGCTAGATGAAAAACTGTTTTTT. Its protein product is CSGGQLDEKLFF. This sequence joins TRBV29-1 and TRBJ1-4, with D possibly matching TRBD1 (6 bases). Germline V gene data show CDR1 as SQVTM and CDR2 as ANQGSEA. The CDR3 totals 12 residues. The V gene lost 7 bases and the J gene lost 6 bases, with 12 bases spanning the gap.

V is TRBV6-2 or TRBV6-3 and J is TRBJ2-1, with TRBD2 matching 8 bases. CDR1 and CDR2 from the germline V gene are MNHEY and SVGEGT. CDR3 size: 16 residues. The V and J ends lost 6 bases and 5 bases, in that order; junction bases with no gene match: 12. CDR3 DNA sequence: TGTGCCAGCAGCCGCACCTCCGGGACTAGGAACAATGAGCAGTTCTTC. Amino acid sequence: CASSRTSGTRNNEQFF.

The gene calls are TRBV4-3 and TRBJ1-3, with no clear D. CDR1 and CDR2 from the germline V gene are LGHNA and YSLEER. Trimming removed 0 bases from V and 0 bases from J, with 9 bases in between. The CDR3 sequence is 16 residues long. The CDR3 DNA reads TGCGCCAGCAGCCAAGACACAGCACCCTCTGGAAACACCATATATTTT. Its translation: CASSQDTAPSGNTIYF.

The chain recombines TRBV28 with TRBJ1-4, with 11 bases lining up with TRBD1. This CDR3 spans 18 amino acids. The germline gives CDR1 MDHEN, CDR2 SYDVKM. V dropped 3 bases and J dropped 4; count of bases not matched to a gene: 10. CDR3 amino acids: CASSLPSGQGVFNEKLFF. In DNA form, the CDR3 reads TGTGCCAGCAGTTTGCCCTCGGGACAGGGGGTATTTAATGAAAAACTGTTTTTT.

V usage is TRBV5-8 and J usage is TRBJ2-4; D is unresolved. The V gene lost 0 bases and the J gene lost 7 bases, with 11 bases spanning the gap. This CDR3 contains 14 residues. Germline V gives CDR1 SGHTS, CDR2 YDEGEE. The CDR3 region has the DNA TGTGCCAGCAGCTTGGTAAAATCTGGCAACATTCAGTACTTC. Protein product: CASSLVKSGNIQYF.

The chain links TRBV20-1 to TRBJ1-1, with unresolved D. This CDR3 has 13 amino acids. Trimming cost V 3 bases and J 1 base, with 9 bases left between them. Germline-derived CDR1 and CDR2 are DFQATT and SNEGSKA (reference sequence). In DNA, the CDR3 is TGCAGTGCTAGTCATGGCTGGAACACTGAAGCTTTCTTT. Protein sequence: CSASHGWNTEAFF.